The 20 T cell receptor beta chains below were found in one sample sequenced in a study of T-cell memory formation after mild COVID-19. Using its own MiXCR run on the 5' RACE reads, TCRdb lists one record per CDR3 protein. In the table there are 580,000 or so distinct CDR3 sequences, about 18% of which are singletons. Material: PBMCs or a T cell subset sorted from them (not recorded which). The receptors come from an adult woman who had mild COVID-19 (a few samples of this study predate the infection). Cell type and time point are not known.

The chain combines TRBV7-9 with TRBJ1-2, with D perhaps matching TRBD1 (6 bases). The CDR3 extends over 12 amino acids. Per the germline V gene, CDR1 is SEHNR and CDR2 is FQNEAQ (reference sequence). V dropped 3 bases and J dropped 6 bases, with 8 bases sitting between them. In nucleotides, the CDR3 is TGTGCCAGCAGCTTCAGGGGTAATGGCTACACCTTC. This sequence encodes CASSFRGNGYTF.

This clonotype was observed a few times. The chain employs TRBV4-3 and TRBJ2-7; 8 bases are a match to TRBD2. J was trimmed by 3 bases and V by 1 base; bases with no gene match: 8. This CDR3 has 16 residues. Germline V gives CDR1 LGHNA, CDR2 YSLEER. CDR3 residues: CASSQGSGSGYYEQYF. The CDR3, as DNA: TGCGCCAGCAGCCAAGGGAGCGGGAGCGGGTACTACGAGCAGTACTTC.

This chain links TRBV25-1 with TRBJ2-7; no clear D. The V end lost 10 bases, the J end lost 3 bases, and 13 bases lay between the germline ends. The CDR3 covers 12 residues. CDR1 is MGHDK, CDR2 SYGVNS, per germline. The CDR3 here is CATGRGFYEQYF. CDR3 coding DNA: TGTGCCACAGGCCGAGGCTTCTACGAGCAGTACTTC.

V gene TRBV30 combines with J gene TRBJ1-1; D is undetermined. V lost 5 bases and J 4 bases, leaving 8 bases between the germline ends. Per germline, CDR1 GTSNPN and CDR2 SVGIG (reference sequence). CDR3 size: 11 residues. In DNA, the CDR3 is TGTGCCTGGGTGAGAGGCACTGAAGCTTTCTTT. As protein: CAWVRGTEAFF. Combining the CDR3 with reference TRBV30 and TRBJ1-1 gives the whole variable domain SQTIHQWPATLVQPVGSPLSLECTVEGTSNPNLYWYRQAAGRGLQLLFYSVGIGQISSEVPQNLSASRPQDRQFILSSKKLLLSDSGFYLCAWVRGTEAFFGQGTRLTVV.

This clonotype appeared a few times. V gene TRBV5-6 combines with J gene TRBJ2-5; D remains ambiguous. Per germline, CDR1 SGHDT and CDR2 YYEEEE. The CDR3 contains 13 residues. Trimming took off 5 bases at V and 1 base at J, with 9 bases between the two ends. The CDR3 region has the DNA TGTGCCAGCAGACAGAGATTCCAAGAGACCCAGTACTTC. Protein: CASRQRFQETQYF.

This clonotype occurred a few times. The chain employs TRBV19 and TRBJ1-2; perhaps TRBD1 as D (6 bases). The V and J ends lost 4 bases and 2 bases respectively, with 14 bases between them. Germline-derived CDR1 and CDR2 are LNHDA and SQIVND (reference sequence). This CDR3 region has 15 residues. This CDR3 is CASSNPGQTNYGYTF. The CDR3 nucleotides read TGTGCCAGTAGTAACCCCGGACAGACCAACTATGGCTACACCTTC.

This clonotype has a handful of counts. This rearrangement joins TRBV10-3 to TRBJ2-5; 8 bases agree with TRBD2. The CDR3 covers 17 residues. Trimming removed 0 bases from V and 3 bases from J; junction bases left unmatched: 9. Germline V gene lookup returns CDR1 ENHRY and CDR2 SYGVKD. CDR3 in amino acids: CAISESPTGTRKETQYF. The CDR3 region has the DNA TGTGCCATCAGTGAGTCTCCGACCGGGACTAGAAAAGAGACCCAGTACTTC.

As regards this clonotype: Since a much larger clone is just one base distant, this may be a read error. The chain joins TRBV12-3 or TRBV12-4 to TRBJ1-1; D remains ambiguous. This CDR3 has 15 amino acids. Here the CDR3 reads CSSSLDVRGMTEAFF. The CDR3 nucleotides read TGTTCCAGCAGTTTAGATGTGCGAGGGATGACTGAAGCTTTCTTT.

The J gene is TRBJ1-1, the V gene TRBV20-1; 9 bases are a match to TRBD1. V was pared by 0 bases and J by 13 bases, with 6 bases of the junction left unmatched. The V gene's germline CDR1 is DFQATT and CDR2 SNEGSKA (reference sequence). This CDR3 has 12 residues. The CDR3 bases are TGCAGTGCTAGAGACGCCGGGACAGGGAGTTTCTTT. It is translated as CSARDAGTGSFF.

In this sample, this clonotype turned up a few times. The gene calls are TRBV7-2 and TRBJ2-1; TRBD2 aligns across 16 bases. V shed 4 bases, J shed 14 bases, and the junction held 5 bases outside the gene matches. Germline V gives CDR1 SGHTA, CDR2 FQGNSA. The CDR3 is 14 residues long. The CDR3 coding sequence is TGTGCCAGCAGCTCGGGACTAGCGGGGGGGCCAGAGTTCTTC. Amino acid sequence: CASSSGLAGGPEFF.

The CDR3 coding sequence is TGTGCCAGCAGCTTATATTCCGTCGCGACACCGGGACAGGGGCGCACTGAAGCTTTCTTT. It translates to CASSLYSVATPGQGRTEAFF. The chain employs TRBV7-2 and TRBJ1-1; TRBD1 agrees at 10 bases. The CDR3 extends over 20 amino acids. Losses at the gene ends were 2 bases for V and 4 bases for J; bases not matched to a gene: 19. The germline gives CDR1 SGHTA, CDR2 FQGNSA.

The CDR3 DNA reads TGCGCCAGCAGCTTAATAGCGGGGGGCCCCATGAATACGCAGTATTTT. Encoded protein: CASSLIAGGPMNTQYF. The chain links TRBV5-1 to TRBJ2-3, with 10 positions matching TRBD2. The germline V gene encodes CDR1 SGHRS and CDR2 YFSETQ. J gave up 7 bases and V 2 bases, and 10 bases lay outside the gene matches. This CDR3 contains 16 residues. The variable domain in full, completed from reference TRBV5-1 and TRBJ2-3, reads KAGVTQTPRYLIKTRGQQVTLSCSPISGHRSVSWYQQTPGQGLQFLFEYFSETQRNKGNFPGRFSGRQFSNSRSEMNVSTLELGDSALYLCASSLIAGGPMNTQYFGPGTRLTVL.

This clonotype was detected a few times. This chain uses TRBV7-2 with TRBJ2-7, with 7 bases lining up with TRBD1. With V trimmed by 4 bases and J by 0 bases, 6 bases remained unmatched. Germline V gene sequence: CDR1 SGHTA, CDR2 FQGNSA. This CDR3 contains 15 residues. The CDR3 sequence: CASSWGQLSSYEQYF. The CDR3 region has the DNA TGTGCCAGCAGCTGGGGACAGCTCAGCTCCTACGAGCAGTACTTC.

This chain connects TRBV10-3 to TRBJ2-7; 7 nucleotides agree with TRBD2. Germline CDR1 and CDR2: ENHRY and SYGVKD. The V and J ends lost 4 bases and 2 bases, in that order; junction bases with no gene match: 5. The CDR3 totals 14 residues. CDR3 DNA: TGTGCCATCAGTGGGGGGGAGGGAGCCTACGAGCAGTACTTC. Encoded protein: CAISGGEGAYEQYF.

The genes are TRBV24-1 and TRBJ2-3; TRBD2 agrees at 7 bases. Losses at the gene ends were 3 bases for V and 3 bases for J; bases not matched to a gene: 11. The CDR3 covers 17 residues. Germline CDR1 and CDR2: KGHDR and SFDVKD. The CDR3 sequence is CATSDLGTNNPTDTQYF. The CDR3 nucleotides read TGTGCCACCAGTGATCTCGGGACTAACAACCCAACAGATACGCAGTATTTT.

V usage is TRBV7-2 and J usage is TRBJ1-1; D is perhaps TRBD1 (5 bases). This CDR3 has 17 residues. CDR1 is SGHTA, CDR2 FQGNSA, per germline. V was trimmed by 2 bases and J by 4 bases, leaving 20 bases between them. In DNA form, the CDR3 reads TGTGCCAGCAGCTTAATCCTCTTTCGGGGCGGGGGCACTGAAGCTTTCTTT. This sequence encodes CASSLILFRGGGTEAFF.

The chain has TRBV11-2 and TRBJ2-1; D uncertain. V was cut by 4 bases and J by 8 bases, with 15 bases left in between. This CDR3 is built from 14 residues. Germline loops: CDR1 SGHAT, CDR2 FQNNGV. The CDR3 DNA sequence: TGTGCCAGCAGCTCGACACCTTCTAAGCATGAGCAGTTCTTC. Amino acid sequence: CASSSTPSKHEQFF. Complete variable domain (other parts from reference TRBV11-2 and TRBJ2-1): EAGVAQSPRYKIIEKRQSVAFWCNPISGHATLYWYQQILGQGPKLLIQFQNNGVVDDSQLPKDRFSAERLKGVDSTLKIQPAKLEDSAVYLCASSSTPSKHEQFFGPGTRLTVL.

This rearrangement joins TRBV24-1 to TRBJ2-1; 7 bases are a match to TRBD2. The germline V gene encodes CDR1 KGHDR and CDR2 SFDVKD. V trimming: 0 bases; J trimming: 5 bases; junction bases outside the gene matches: 9. CDR3 length: 17 residues. The CDR3 protein is CATSDLQGRGRDNEQFF. The CDR3 DNA reads as TGTGCCACCAGTGATTTGCAAGGTAGAGGGAGGGACAATGAGCAGTTCTTC.

This clonotype was picked up a small number of times. This chain connects TRBV5-1 to TRBJ2-2; D uncertain. Germline V gene sequence: CDR1 SGHRS, CDR2 YFSETQ. Trimming stripped 7 bases from V and 5 bases from J, with 9 bases between. The CDR3 runs to 12 residues. This chain's CDR3 is CASLGPTGELFF. CDR3 DNA: TGCGCCAGCCTGGGTCCGACCGGGGAGCTGTTTTTT.

The rearrangement links TRBV12-3 or TRBV12-4 to TRBJ1-1; perhaps TRBD1 as D (5 bases). Trimming left V 10 bases short and J 4 bases short, with 19 bases between. The CDR3 runs 14 residues. CDR3 region: CAIRSGGIGTEAFF. The CDR3 nucleotides are TGTGCCATCCGCTCCGGGGGGATTGGCACTGAAGCTTTCTTT.